The rows below give T cell receptor beta chains drawn from one sample of a study of blood T cells in healthy people across ages. TCRdb reprocessed the 5' RACE reads via MiXCR and lists one record per CDR3 protein. The sample consists of about 760,000 distinct CDR3 sequences, about 25% of them appearing once. This same sample was also taken into another study, of T cells of mothers and their children.

Sequencing was carried out using blood. These receptors were taken from a boy aged 5-17 years in good health. Both conserved end residues are trimmed from each CDR3.

V	J	CDR3
TRBV6-5	TRBJ1-2	ASSPPGDGYT
TRBV7-3	TRBJ2-5	ASSLNPWGQETQY
TRBV5-1	TRBJ2-3	ASTLAGVSTDTQY
TRBV11-2	TRBJ2-7	ASSLDRTEYTYEQY
TRBV20-1	TRBJ2-7	SASNRGLSPYEQY
TRBV29-1	TRBJ2-7	SDTPGGGDQLWQY
TRBV15	TRBJ1-1	ATSRGAGEAF
TRBV7-9	TRBJ1-1	ASSGTANTEAF
TRBV7-2	TRBJ2-3	ASSSDGGYTDTQY
TRBV13	TRBJ2-7	ASGGRGYEQY
TRBV6-2/TRBV6-3	TRBJ2-3	ASNEGTSRWDTQY
TRBV7-2	TRBJ2-7	ASSQLQGACEQY
TRBV14	TRBJ2-1	ASSQDPLAGINEQF
TRBV12-3/TRBV12-4	TRBJ2-7	ASSLRRQPYSYEQY
TRBV11-2	-	ASSLTLRGVPYEQY
TRBV5-6	TRBJ2-5	KADFQETQY
TRBV3-1	TRBJ2-1	ASSPLPGRRPNEQF
TRBV6-2/TRBV6-3	TRBJ2-1	ATQHGGPPYNEQF
TRBV15	TRBJ1-2	ATSSDRTYGYT
TRBV3-1	TRBJ2-5	ASSQDPGGGRETQY
TRBV7-9	TRBJ2-1	ASSGTSGGLDEQF
TRBV5-1	TRBJ2-1	ASSLVGTSGVGNEQF
TRBV27	TRBJ2-5	ASSRTGHAQY
TRBV5-1	TRBJ1-6	ASSLSRDSYNSPLH
TRBV28	TRBJ1-2	ASSLKAYGYYGYT
TRBV5-1	-	AGSFRGDYEQY
TRBV15	TRBJ2-7	ATAKRDFHEQY
TRBV11-2	TRBJ2-7	ASSRGVGNYEQY
TRBV5-5	TRBJ2-5	ASSSQPGEETQY
TRBV5-6	TRBJ1-5	ASSLMPEGQPQH
TRBV6-6	-	ASSLVAETEQF
TRBV4-2	TRBJ2-7	ASSQTEQGVEQY
TRBV3-1	TRBJ2-7	ASSQGGVTHEQY
TRBV5-1	TRBJ2-5	ASSLRQVDQETQY
TRBV7-2	TRBJ2-5	ASSSRADETQY
TRBV5-6	TRBJ2-5	ASSYLLAGLYQETQY
TRBV20-1	TRBJ1-6	SVRGGGPSYNSPLH
TRBV28	TRBJ2-7	ASSSGAPSYEQY
TRBV9	-	ASSAQPGQGTYEQY
TRBV11-2	TRBJ2-7	ASSGLKKTDTYEQY
TRBV5-1	TRBJ2-4	ASSGLSTEIQY
TRBV9	TRBJ1-1	ASSVDTMNTEAF
TRBV28	TRBJ2-5	ASSPDRVAQETQY
TRBV5-1	TRBJ2-3	ASSLGRGGILQVDTQY
TRBV29-1	TRBJ1-3	SVWTGDGSGNTIY
TRBV7-2	TRBJ2-5	ASSLGWPAGGQETQY
TRBV29-1	TRBJ1-4	SVIGGDEKLF
TRBV27	TRBJ1-2	ASSLSGTGVYGYT
TRBV12-3/TRBV12-4	TRBJ1-4	ASSRQDLEKLF
TRBV5-5	TRBJ1-5	ASSLASREPQH
TRBV6-2/TRBV6-3	TRBJ2-6	ASDAGLSSGANVLT
TRBV7-9	TRBJ2-7	ASSSDRRGYEQY
TRBV6-2/TRBV6-3	TRBJ1-5	ASGLGDSNQPQH
TRBV5-1	TRBJ2-3	ASTPGGTDTQY
TRBV20-1	TRBJ2-5	SASSSVGGLETQY
TRBV12-5	TRBJ1-2	ASGLPSAGTGPIGYT
TRBV7-8	-	ASSLLSGTGADNEQF
TRBV12-5	TRBJ1-5	ASGFYTDREGDQPQH